Below are 22 T cell receptor beta chains sequenced from a single sample in a study of OX40 agonist ivuxolimab in advanced cancers. The method was immunoSEQ multiplex PCR; TCRdb's version includes in-frame clones alone and lacks a portion of them. The profile shows about 71,000 clones, approximately 90% of them singletons. Specimen: CD4+ or CD8+ T cells sorted from blood, collected in a trial of the OX40 agonist ivuxolimab. The receptor set was obtained from an adult with an advanced solid tumor such as melanoma, head and neck, liver or kidney cancer.

This clone occurred once. This chain connects TRBV7-2 to TRBJ2-3; possible D gene TRBD2, 6 bases. The germline V gene encodes CDR1 SGHTA and CDR2 FQGNSA. The V end lost 5 bases, the J end lost 8 bases, and 14 bases lay between the germline ends. CDR3 length equals 13 residues. The CDR3 sequence: CASSPGDSGTQYF. The DNA of the CDR3 is TGTGCCAGCAGCCCCGGGGATAGCGGTACGCAGTATTTT.

The table lists this clone with a few counts. The chain employs TRBV4-3 and TRBJ1-5; perhaps TRBD1 as D (5 bases). With 0 bases removed from V and 4 bases from J, the gap between germline ends came to 10 bases. Germline V gene data show CDR1 as LGHNA and CDR2 as YSLEER. This CDR3 spans 15 amino acids. The CDR3 loop is CASSQERQMNQPQHF. The CDR3 coding sequence is TGCGCCAGCAGCCAAGAGCGACAGATGAATCAGCCCCAGCATTTT.

The V call is TRBV19, the J call TRBJ1-5; D gene uncertain. Trimming cost V 0 bases and J 0 bases, with 9 bases left between them. This CDR3 comprises 16 residues. CDR1 and CDR2 from the germline V gene are LNHDA and SQIVND (reference sequence). This CDR3 reads CASSIDRGASNQPQHF. In nucleotides, the CDR3 is TGTGCCAGTAGTATAGATCGTGGAGCTAGCAATCAGCCCCAGCATTTT. Based on the CDR3 plus reference TRBV19 and TRBJ1-5, the full variable domain is DGGITQSPKYLFRKEGQNVTLSCEQNLNHDAMYWYRQDPGQGLRLIYYSQIVNDFQKGDIAEGYSVSREKKESFPLTVTSAQKNPTAFYLCASSIDRGASNQPQHFGDGTRLSIL.

The chain uses TRBV7-9 and TRBJ2-7; D might be TRBD1 or TRBD2, each matching 5 bases. Germline CDR1 SEHNR, CDR2 FQNEAQ (reference sequence). V lost 5 bases to trimming and J lost 6 bases, with 14 bases between them. The CDR3 is 13 amino acids. The CDR3 is CASSIGTPGEQYF. The CDR3 DNA reads TGTGCCAGCAGCATAGGGACGCCGGGCGAGCAGTACTTC.

The chain is built from TRBV18 and TRBJ2-7; weak D call: TRBD2 (5 bases). CDR1 and CDR2 (germline): KGHSH, LQKENI. The CDR3 consists of 13 residues. The V end lost 1 base, the J end lost 3 bases, and 7 bases lay between the germline ends. The CDR3 region has the DNA TGTGCCAGCTCACCACAGCGGCACTACGAGCAGTACTTC. It yields the protein CASSPQRHYEQYF.

The V gene is TRBV28, the J gene TRBJ2-2; possibly TRBD1 or TRBD2 for D (5 bases each). V lost 8 bases and J lost 4, with 11 bases in between. From germline, CDR1 is MDHEN and CDR2 SYDVKM. The CDR3 loop spans 13 amino acids. The CDR3 spells CASGPGGTGELFF. In DNA form, the CDR3 reads TGTGCCAGCGGCCCTGGGGGCACCGGGGAGCTGTTTTTT.

This clone was seen only once. The chain links TRBV6-1 to TRBJ2-2; 12 bases map to TRBD2. CDR1 and CDR2 (germline): MNHNS, SASEGT. V trimming: 2 bases; J trimming: 4 bases; junction bases outside the gene matches: 11. The length of the CDR3 is 19 residues. The CDR3 is CASSEKVTSGRWGTGELFF. DNA of the CDR3: TGTGCCAGCAGTGAAAAGGTTACTAGCGGGAGGTGGGGCACCGGGGAGCTGTTTTTT.

Notes on this clone: This CDR3 is also generated by other DNA sequences in the sample. The CDR3: CASSRTGGFDEQYF. CDR3 sequence (DNA): TGTGCCAGTAGTCGGACAGGGGGCTTCGACGAGCAGTACTTC. This sequence joins TRBV19 and TRBJ2-7; 11 positions agree with TRBD1. This CDR3 contains 14 residues. Losses at the gene ends were 5 bases for V and 5 bases for J; bases not matched to a gene: 5. Germline V gene sequence: CDR1 LNHDA, CDR2 SQIVND (reference sequence).

The rearrangement links TRBV2 to TRBJ2-3; 9 nucleotides line up with TRBD1. The CDR3 length is 14 residues. V was clipped by 6 bases and J by 3 bases; unmatched bases: 4. Germline V lookup: CDR1 SNHLY, CDR2 FYNNEI. This chain's CDR3 is CASRGGQGTDTQYF. The CDR3 nucleotides are TGTGCCAGCAGAGGAGGACAGGGGACAGATACGCAGTATTTT.

The gene calls are TRBV7-9 and TRBJ1-2; 7 bases align to TRBD1. Looked up from germline, CDR1 is SEHNR and CDR2 is FQNEAQ (reference sequence). The V gene end was trimmed by 1 base and the J gene end by 0 bases; junction bases not matched to a gene: 8. CDR3 length: 17 amino acids. Here the CDR3 reads CASSLVYGDRANYGYTF. CDR3 nucleotides: TGTGCCAGCAGCTTAGTTTATGGGGACAGAGCTAACTATGGCTACACCTTC.

This CDR3 reads CASSGTSGSWDEQFF. In nucleotides, the CDR3 is TGTGCCAGCAGCGGGACTAGCGGGAGTTGGGATGAGCAGTTCTTC. The gene calls are TRBV4-2 and TRBJ2-1, with 14 positions matching TRBD2. Germline V gene lookup returns CDR1 LGHNA and CDR2 YNFKEQ. This CDR3 contains 15 residues. Trimming took 5 bases from V and 8 from J; bases not matched to a gene: 5.

The J gene is TRBJ2-2, the V gene TRBV7-9; 11 bases map to TRBD2. Looked up from germline, CDR1 is SEHNR and CDR2 is FQNEAQ (reference sequence). The J segment lost 4 bases and the V segment lost 6 bases, leaving 7 bases of the junction unmatched. The CDR3 has 16 residues. The CDR3 region has the DNA TGTGCCAGCAGTTCTTTAGCGGGAGGGCCCACCGGGGAGCTGTTTTTT. Encoded protein: CASSSLAGGPTGELFF.

V and J are TRBV19 and TRBJ1-4; unclear D gene. V was trimmed by 8 bases and J by 9 bases, leaving 13 bases between them. Germline CDR1 is LNHDA and CDR2 is SQIVND (reference sequence). There are 12 residues in the CDR3. The CDR3 DNA reads as TGTGCCAGTGGTTTCTCTGTTAAAAAACTGTTTTTT. This codes for CASGFSVKKLFF. Supplemented by reference TRBV19 and TRBJ1-4, the full variable domain reads DGGITQSPKYLFRKEGQNVTLSCEQNLNHDAMYWYRQDPGQGLRLIYYSQIVNDFQKGDIAEGYSVSREKKESFPLTVTSAQKNPTAFYLCASGFSVKKLFFGSGTQLSVL.

This chain links TRBV6-1 with TRBJ2-7; maybe TRBD1 (5 bases). The V end was cut by 7 bases, the J end by 3 bases, with 10 bases between. The CDR3 runs to 12 residues. Germline CDR1 reads MNHNS; CDR2 reads SASEGT. In nucleotides, the CDR3 is TGTGCCAGCACAGGAACAGGCTACGAGCAGTACTTC. Amino acid sequence: CASTGTGYEQYF.

The genes are TRBV28 and TRBJ1-2; possible D gene TRBD1, 5 bases. CDR3 length: 13 residues. The V gene's germline CDR1 is MDHEN and CDR2 SYDVKM. Trimming cost V 9 bases and J 8 bases, with 19 bases left between them. Here the CDR3 DNA reads TGTGCCAGTAAAAGGGAAGACAGTAGGGGCTACACCTTC. Residues: CASKREDSRGYTF.

This chain links TRBV28 with TRBJ1-5; 7 bases agree with TRBD1. CDR3 length equals 14 residues. V shed 7 bases, J shed 4 bases, and the junction held 7 bases outside the gene matches. Germline V gene data show CDR1 as MDHEN and CDR2 as SYDVKM. The CDR3 is CASNEGTANQPQHF. CDR3 DNA: TGTGCCAGCAACGAGGGGACAGCAAATCAGCCCCAGCATTTT.

This chain links TRBV29-1 with TRBJ2-1, with 14 bases fitting TRBD2. Trimming took 8 bases from V and 8 from J; bases not matched to a gene: 11. Germline CDR1 is SQVTM and CDR2 is ANQGSEA. This CDR3 region has 15 residues. In DNA, the CDR3 is TGCAGCTTCGAAGGGACTAGCGGGAGTATCGATGAGCAGTTCTTC. It specifies CSFEGTSGSIDEQFF.

The chain employs TRBV5-1 and TRBJ2-1, with D maybe TRBD1 (5 bases). The CDR3 contains 13 residues. Trimming took off 0 bases at V and 6 bases at J, with 7 bases between the two ends. Germline lookup yields CDR1 SGHRS and CDR2 YFSETQ. CDR3: CASSLGQGNEQFF. The CDR3 DNA reads as TGCGCCAGCAGCTTGGGGCAGGGCAATGAGCAGTTCTTC. The variable domain in full, with the rest retrieved from reference TRBV5-1 and TRBJ2-1, is KAGVTQTPRYLIKTRGQQVTLSCSPISGHRSVSWYQQTPGQGLQFLFEYFSETQRNKGNFPGRFSGRQFSNSRSEMNVSTLELGDSALYLCASSLGQGNEQFFGPGTRLTVL.

This chain joins TRBV28 and TRBJ1-2; 9 nucleotides match TRBD1. The CDR3 consists of 14 residues. Trimming took 5 bases from V and 5 from J; bases not matched to a gene: 6. Germline loops: CDR1 MDHEN, CDR2 SYDVKM. As DNA, the CDR3 is TGTGCCAGCAGTCTAGACAGGGGGTCGTATGGCTACACCTTC. It specifies CASSLDRGSYGYTF.

The genes are TRBV6-5 and TRBJ1-2, with D unresolved. Germline V gene sequence: CDR1 MNHEY, CDR2 SVGAGI. Trimming took 6 bases from V and 8 from J, leaving 19 bases between them. The CDR3 covers 14 residues. CDR3 sequence reads: CASSRDLWAGGYTF. CDR3 bases: TGTGCCAGCAGCCGGGATCTATGGGCCGGGGGCTACACCTTC.

This sequence joins TRBV4-1 and TRBJ1-1; D is unclear. This CDR3 has 15 amino acids. V was pared by 4 bases and J by 1 base, with 13 bases between. Germline V gene data show CDR1 as MGHRA and CDR2 as YSYEKL. CDR3 nucleotide sequence: TGCGCCAGCAGCCTCTCTTTTTCCGGGAACACTGAAGCTTTCTTT. Translated: CASSLSFSGNTEAFF.

The chain joins TRBV5-1 to TRBJ1-5; D might be TRBD1 (5 bases). The germline CDR1 and CDR2 sequences are SGHRS and YFSETQ. V shed 4 bases and J shed 3 bases, with 11 bases lying between them. CDR3 length equals 14 residues. The CDR3 protein is CASSRDGDNQPQHF. CDR3 DNA sequence: TGCGCCAGCAGCCGGGACGGAGACAATCAGCCCCAGCATTTT.